These 26 T cell receptor beta chains were all obtained from the same sample, sequenced in a study of T cell changes during pregnancy in multiple sclerosis. The assay was immunoSEQ multiplex PCR, and TCRdb's table has in-frame clones only and misses some. This sample yields about 50,000 clones, of which around 94% are seen a single time; around 5.9% belongs to the top ten. The material sequenced was CD8+ T cells from peripheral blood mononuclear cells, taken before pregnancy. The receptors derive from a female donor with multiple sclerosis, enrolled in a pregnancy study.

V and J are TRBV21-1 and TRBJ1-2. TRBV21-1 is a pseudogene segment. CDR3 length: 15 amino acids. In DNA, the CDR3 is TGTGCCAGCAGCAAAGACGCGTCCCTGAAAGATGGCTACACCTTC. Protein product: CASSKDASLKDGYTF.

This clone showed up just a few times. The chain is built from TRBV19 and TRBJ1-1; no clear D. CDR1 and CDR2 from the germline V gene are LNHDA and SQIVND (reference sequence). The CDR3 is 14 amino acids. Trimming took off 5 bases at V and 5 bases at J, with 15 bases between the two ends. The CDR3 nucleotides read TGTGCCAGTAGTCCTGCCGGCGGGGTGACTGAAGCTTTCTTT. Amino acid sequence: CASSPAGGVTEAFF.

This clone is a singleton in its sample. The rearrangement uses TRBV28 and TRBJ2-7, with 9 bases identical to TRBD1. The CDR3 is 19 amino acids. The germline CDR1 and CDR2 sequences are MDHEN and SYDVKM. With 5 bases clipped from V and 2 bases from J, the junction kept 19 bases outside the gene matches. CDR3 coding DNA: TGTGCCAGCAGTATTAAACCGGGACAGGGAGCCAATTACGCCTACGAGCAGTACTTC. Translated, it gives CASSIKPGQGANYAYEQYF. The whole variable domain, remainder taken from reference TRBV28 and TRBJ2-7, is DVKVTQSSRYLVKRTGEKVFLECVQDMDHENMFWYRQDPGLGLRLIYFSYDVKMKEKGDIPEGYSVSREKKERFSLILESASTNQTSMYLCASSIKPGQGANYAYEQYFGPGTRLTVT.

This chain joins TRBV4-1 and TRBJ2-2; 10 nucleotides line up with TRBD2. The J segment lost 6 bases and the V segment lost 0 bases, leaving 7 bases of the junction unmatched. The CDR3 has 17 amino acids. The germline CDR1 and CDR2 sequences are MGHRA and YSYEKL. In nucleotides, the CDR3 is TGCGCCAGCAGCCAAGATTGGACTAGCGGCCTGGCCGGGGAGCTGTTTTTT. Its protein product is CASSQDWTSGLAGELFF.

J is TRBJ1-1 and V is TRBV7-9; D not resolved. The CDR3 is 12 residues long. Germline assignment: CDR1 SEHNR and CDR2 FQNEAQ (reference sequence). V was shortened by 2 bases and J by 4 bases, with 5 bases between the two germline ends. Here the CDR3 DNA reads TGTGCCAGCAGCTTATCGGGCACTGAAGCTTTCTTT. This codes for CASSLSGTEAFF.

V is TRBV9 and J is TRBJ2-7; 7 bases align to TRBD1. The trim removed 0 bases at V and 3 bases at J, leaving 3 bases unmatched. There are 14 residues in the CDR3. Germline values: CDR1 SGDLS, CDR2 YYNGEE. The CDR3 DNA reads TGTGCCAGCAGCGTAGGACAGGGCGACTACGAGCAGTACTTC. Protein product: CASSVGQGDYEQYF.

The J gene is TRBJ2-5, the V gene TRBV11-2; no definite D call. CDR1 and CDR2 from the germline V gene are SGHAT and FQNNGV. Trimming removed 5 bases from V and 0 bases from J, with 10 bases in between. The CDR3 has 14 residues. The CDR3 region is CASSPAGYQETQYF. The CDR3 DNA is TGTGCCAGCAGCCCCGCCGGGTACCAAGAGACCCAGTACTTC.

The chain is built from TRBV4-2 and TRBJ2-1; D may be TRBD2 (5 bases). Germline loops: CDR1 LGHNA, CDR2 YNFKEQ. The CDR3 totals 13 residues. V lost 0 bases, J lost 5 bases, and 5 bases lay in between. CDR3 in DNA: TGTGCCAGCAGCCAAGAACTAGACAATGAGCAGTTCTTC. Protein product: CASSQELDNEQFF.

The gene calls are TRBV2 and TRBJ2-3; the match to TRBD2 covers 7 bases. J lost 0 bases, V lost 6 bases, and 3 bases had no gene match. CDR1 and CDR2 from the germline V gene are SNHLY and FYNNEI. The CDR3 covers 14 residues. CDR3 protein: CASSERGSTDTQYF. The CDR3 DNA reads as TGTGCCAGCAGCGAGCGGGGAAGCACAGATACGCAGTATTTT. The full variable domain, completed using reference TRBV2 and TRBJ2-3, is EPEVTQTPSHQVTQMGQEVILRCVPISNHLYFYWYRQILGQKVEFLVSFYNNEISEKSEIFDDQFSVERPDGSNFTLKIRSTKLEDSAMYFCASSERGSTDTQYFGPGTRLTVL.

This clone was recorded only once. This rearrangement joins TRBV13 to TRBJ2-7, with a weak D call TRBD1 (6 bases). The CDR3 extends over 15 amino acids. V was clipped by 0 bases and J by 5 bases, with 14 bases between them. Germline CDR1 reads PRHDT; CDR2 reads FYEKMQ (reference sequence). The CDR3 protein is CASSLGASGAHEQYF. CDR3 nucleotide sequence: TGTGCCAGCAGCTTAGGGGCGTCAGGGGCTCACGAGCAGTACTTC.

The CDR3 loop reads CASSGTGNTNYGYTF. The CDR3 DNA is TGTGCCAGCAGTGGGACGGGGAATACTAACTATGGCTACACCTTC. This rearrangement joins TRBV2 to TRBJ1-2; unclear D gene. Germline-derived CDR1 and CDR2 are SNHLY and FYNNEI. V lost 4 bases to trimming and J lost 0 bases, with 12 bases between them. The CDR3 covers 15 residues.

The table lists this clone with a few counts. J is TRBJ1-1 and V is TRBV25-1; D is perhaps TRBD1 (6 bases). V was pared by 1 base and J by 5 bases, with 11 bases between. Germline loops: CDR1 MGHDK, CDR2 SYGVNS. The CDR3 extends over 14 amino acids. CDR3 residues: CASSEFTRGTEAFF. CDR3 in DNA: TGTGCCAGCAGTGAATTCACCAGGGGTACTGAAGCTTTCTTT.

This clone appeared a few times. V and J are TRBV30 and TRBJ1-2, with 7 bases lining up with TRBD1. With 1 base clipped from V and 5 bases from J, the junction kept 7 bases outside the gene matches. Germline V lookup: CDR1 GTSNPN, CDR2 SVGIG (reference sequence). This CDR3 is built from 14 residues. The CDR3 loop reads CAWSDTGVLYGYTF. The CDR3 DNA reads as TGTGCCTGGAGTGACACAGGGGTCCTTTATGGCTACACCTTC.

The J gene is TRBJ2-7, the V gene TRBV15; the D gene is possibly TRBD1 (5 bases). There are 13 residues in the CDR3. V lost 3 bases and J lost 3, with 9 bases in between. In germline, CDR1 is LNHNV, CDR2 YYDKDF (reference sequence). As DNA, the CDR3 is TGTGCCACCAGCAGGGCCCAGGGCTACGAGCAGTACTTC. Amino acids: CATSRAQGYEQYF. Based on the CDR3 plus reference TRBV15 and TRBJ2-7, the full variable domain is DAMVIQNPRYQVTQFGKPVTLSCSQTLNHNVMYWYQQKSSQAPKLLFHYYDKDFNNEADTPDNFQSRRPNTSFCFLDIRSPGLGDTAMYLCATSRAQGYEQYFGPGTRLTVT.

The V gene is TRBV7-3, the J gene TRBJ2-5; TRBD1 might be the D (6 bases). The V gene's germline CDR1 is SGHTA and CDR2 FQGTGA. There are 15 residues in the CDR3. Trimming cost V 3 bases and J 1 base, with 12 bases left between them. The chain's CDR3 is CASSFRGYSQETQYF. For the CDR3, the DNA is TGTGCCAGCAGCTTCAGGGGCTATTCCCAAGAGACCCAGTACTTC.

CDR3 loop: CASSLSVLAKNIQYF. CDR3 sequence (DNA): TGTGCCAGCAGTTTATCGGTACTAGCCAAAAACATTCAGTACTTC. The chain combines TRBV27 with TRBJ2-4; no clear D. The ends were cut back, 0 bases at V and 0 bases at J, with 6 bases in the middle. This CDR3 has 15 amino acids. CDR1 is MNHEY, CDR2 SMNVEV, per germline (reference sequence).

This rearrangement joins TRBV27 to TRBJ2-1, with 7 positions matching TRBD2. V lost 5 bases and J lost 0; bases outside the gene matches: 4. CDR1 and CDR2 (germline): MNHEY, SMNVEV (reference sequence). This CDR3 has 15 amino acids. CDR3 sequence reads: CASSMAGASYNEQFF. The CDR3 DNA follows: TGTGCCAGCAGTATGGCGGGAGCCTCCTACAATGAGCAGTTCTTC.

The chain combines TRBV27 with TRBJ1-5; D may be TRBD1 (5 bases). There are 14 residues in the CDR3. Per the germline V gene, CDR1 is MNHEY and CDR2 is SMNVEV (reference sequence). The germline V and J ends were trimmed by 0 bases and 7 bases, with 10 bases remaining between them. Here the CDR3 DNA reads TGTGCCAGCAGTTTATCTGGGGCAGGACAGCCCCAGCATTTT. Translating it yields CASSLSGAGQPQHF.

On this clone: The sample has other DNA sequences that encode this CDR3 too. The chain joins TRBV19 to TRBJ2-7; TRBD1 agrees at 10 bases. The length of the CDR3 is 14 residues. Unmatched junction bases numbered 3, after V lost 5 bases and J lost 2 bases. Germline V gene data show CDR1 as LNHDA and CDR2 as SQIVND (reference sequence). CDR3 protein: CASSPGQGAYEQYF. In DNA form, the CDR3 reads TGTGCCAGTAGTCCCGGACAGGGGGCCTACGAGCAGTACTTC.

V usage is TRBV28 and J usage is TRBJ1-2; a weak D match, TRBD1 (6 bases). The ends were cut back, 7 bases at V and 6 bases at J, with 18 bases in the middle. CDR3 length equals 14 residues. Germline V gives CDR1 MDHEN, CDR2 SYDVKM. CDR3 in amino acids: CASTEDRISHGYTF. The DNA of the CDR3 is TGTGCCAGCACCGAGGACAGAATTAGTCATGGCTACACCTTC.

The gene calls are TRBV27 and TRBJ2-3; D ambiguous. Trimming took 4 bases from V and 0 from J, leaving 8 bases between them. Germline V gives CDR1 MNHEY, CDR2 SMNVEV (reference sequence). CDR3 length equals 14 residues. This CDR3 is CASSSYSSTDTQYF. CDR3 in DNA: TGTGCCAGCAGTTCTTATTCTAGCACAGATACGCAGTATTTT.

The rearrangement links TRBV2 to TRBJ2-7, with 9 positions matching TRBD2. The CDR3 contains 16 residues. Germline lookup yields CDR1 SNHLY and CDR2 FYNNEI. J was trimmed by 3 bases and V by 0 bases; bases with no gene match: 6. In DNA, the CDR3 is TGTGCCAGCAGTGAAGCGGGAGCGGGAGGCATCTACGAGCAGTACTTC. Translation: CASSEAGAGGIYEQYF.

This clone was counted between two and nine times. This sample includes further DNA sequences coding for the same CDR3. This chain connects TRBV6-4 to TRBJ2-3; 10 bases are shared with TRBD2. The CDR3 runs 15 residues. V lost 4 bases, J lost 0 bases, and 1 base stayed unmatched. Germline CDR1 is MRHNA and CDR2 is SNTAGT. CDR3 nucleotides: TGTGCCAGCAGTGCGACTAGCGGGAGCACAGATACGCAGTATTTT. As protein: CASSATSGSTDTQYF.

The gene calls are TRBV10-2 and TRBJ2-7; 8 nucleotides align to TRBD1. Germline lookup yields CDR1 WSHSY and CDR2 SAAADI. Unmatched junction bases numbered 5, after V lost 7 bases and J lost 0 bases. The CDR3 sequence is 14 residues long. The CDR3 is CASTRTGPSYEQYF. Here the CDR3 DNA reads TGCGCCAGCACTCGGACAGGGCCCTCCTACGAGCAGTACTTC.

The count of this clone is one. The chain combines TRBV27 with TRBJ2-5, with D possibly being TRBD2 (6 bases). V lost 6 bases, J lost 5 bases, and 19 bases lay in between. CDR1 is MNHEY and CDR2 is SMNVEV in the germline V gene (reference sequence). The length of the CDR3 is 15 residues. The CDR3 loop reads CASSGSRGGRETQYF. CDR3 DNA: TGTGCCAGCAGCGGATCCCGCGGAGGGCGGGAGACCCAGTACTTC.

CDR3 protein: CASTPGFDGYTF. The CDR3 region has the DNA TGTGCCAGCACCCCAGGGTTCGATGGCTACACCTTC. The chain has TRBV6-1 and TRBJ1-2; weak D call: TRBD1 (5 bases). Germline-derived CDR1 and CDR2 are MNHNS and SASEGT. The CDR3 extends over 12 amino acids. V lost 7 bases and J lost 6, with 12 bases in between.